There are many counts of the clone carrying this TCR beta chain. This record belongs to a study of T-cell reconstitution after alpha-beta-depleted transplantation in children. Construction of the TCRbeta library involved unique molecular identifiers. TCRdb called the PCR reads again in MiXCR, with one record for every CDR3 protein. The profile shows 200,000 to 300,000 distinct CDR3 sequences, about 12% of them singletons. The source of this sequence is a human donor who donated a stem cell graft to a child with acute lymphoblastic leukemia. The source was PBMCs from the stem cell graft donor, collected from the stem cell graft.

DNA of the CDR3: TGCAGTGCTAGAGATGGGGGCCGGACCAGCGACATTCAGTACTTC. Encoded protein: CSARDGGRTSDIQYF. The genes are TRBV20-1 and TRBJ2-4; the D gene is possibly TRBD1 (6 bases). This CDR3 comprises 15 residues. Looked up from germline, CDR1 is DFQATT and CDR2 is SNEGSKA (reference sequence). Trimming pared 0 bases from V and 8 bases from J, leaving 17 bases between.